Each of the 28 T cell receptor beta chains below was sequenced from the same sample in a study of blood T cells in healthy people across ages. Primed by a sample-barcoded 5' primer and a J-beta primer mix, a second PCR proceeded for about 6 to 12 cycles. TCRdb re-derived calls from the 5' RACE reads in MiXCR, one entry per CDR3 protein. The sample contains about 940,000 distinct CDR3 sequences, roughly 50% of which appear only once. The specimen sequenced was blood. The receptors here all came from a man between 25 and 39 years old in good health.

The chain uses TRBV28 and TRBJ2-7; 7 nucleotides align to TRBD1. This CDR3 contains 15 residues. CDR1 is MDHEN, CDR2 SYDVKM, per germline. J was trimmed by 2 bases and V by 3 bases; bases with no gene match: 7. The CDR3 loop is CASSFTGEGAYEQYF. The CDR3 bases are TGTGCCAGCAGTTTCACAGGGGAAGGAGCCTACGAGCAGTACTTC. The complete variable domain, with remaining parts taken from reference TRBV28 and TRBJ2-7, reads DVKVTQSSRYLVKRTGEKVFLECVQDMDHENMFWYRQDPGLGLRLIYFSYDVKMKEKGDIPEGYSVSREKKERFSLILESASTNQTSMYLCASSFTGEGAYEQYFGPGTRLTVT.

The rearrangement uses TRBV7-9 and TRBJ2-1, with D unclear. Trimming cost V 4 bases and J 5 bases, with 12 bases left between them. The germline V gene encodes CDR1 SEHNR and CDR2 FQNEAQ (reference sequence). This CDR3 region has 14 residues. CDR3 in amino acids: CASSSSWVNNEQFF. As DNA, the CDR3 is TGTGCCAGCAGCTCAAGCTGGGTAAACAATGAGCAGTTCTTC. The full variable domain, completed using reference TRBV7-9 and TRBJ2-1, is DTGVSQNPRHKITKRGQNVTFRCDPISEHNRLYWYRQTLGQGPEFLTYFQNEAQLEKSRLLSDRFSAERPKGSFSTLEIQRTEQGDSAMYLCASSSSWVNNEQFFGPGTRLTVL.

This chain uses TRBV6-5 with TRBJ2-7; D is perhaps TRBD2 (5 bases). The V end was cut by 0 bases, the J end by 3 bases, with 12 bases between. Germline CDR1 reads MNHEY; CDR2 reads SVGAGI. CDR3 length: 15 amino acids. In DNA form, the CDR3 reads TGTGCCAGCAGTTACTCGGGCCCCGGGAACTACGAGCAGTACTTC. This codes for CASSYSGPGNYEQYF.

The CDR3 is CASSHGSNTEAFF. CDR3 nucleotide sequence: TGTGCCAGCAGCCATGGCAGTAACACTGAAGCTTTCTTT. The chain is built from TRBV3-1 and TRBJ1-1; D uncertain. Germline V lookup: CDR1 LGHDT, CDR2 YNNKEL (reference sequence). The germline V and J ends were trimmed by 3 bases and 2 bases, with 7 bases remaining between them. The length of the CDR3 is 13 residues.

The chain employs TRBV29-1 and TRBJ2-7, with D perhaps matching TRBD1 (5 bases). The germline CDR1 and CDR2 sequences are SQVTM and ANQGSEA. This CDR3 is built from 11 residues. The germline V and J ends were trimmed by 6 bases and 4 bases, with 10 bases remaining between them. The CDR3 sequence: CSVRTSYEQYF. In nucleotides, the CDR3 is TGCAGCGTCCGGACATCTTACGAGCAGTACTTC.

As to this clonotype: It may be a read error: a sequence one base away is much more abundant. The chain recombines TRBV6-4 with TRBJ2-3; 11 nucleotides line up with TRBD2. The CDR3 extends over 15 amino acids. Germline V gene sequence: CDR1 MRHNA, CDR2 SNTAGT. CDR3: CASSSGTSGTNTQYF. In DNA, the CDR3 is TGTGCCAGCAGCTCCGGGACTAGCGGCACAAATACGCAGTATTTT.

V is TRBV27 and J is TRBJ1-2, with D perhaps matching TRBD1 (5 bases). The CDR3 is 15 residues long. Germline V gene data show CDR1 as MNHEY and CDR2 as SMNVEV (reference sequence). V was pared by 5 bases and J by 0 bases, with 13 bases between. CDR3 bases: TGTGCCAGCAGTGGGGGGTCCGAAGCTAACTATGGCTACACCTTC. It specifies CASSGGSEANYGYTF.

This clonotype was found once. The chain combines TRBV7-2 with TRBJ1-5, with 10 bases fitting TRBD1. The CDR3 is made up of 16 amino acids. The V gene's germline CDR1 is SGHTA and CDR2 FQGNSA. Germline trimming cut 1 base from V and 7 bases from J; bases unmatched to any gene: 7. This CDR3 is CASSLGTGGKGQPQHF. The CDR3 DNA is TGTGCCAGCAGCTTAGGGACAGGGGGTAAGGGACAGCCCCAGCATTTT.

The V gene is TRBV25-1, the J gene TRBJ1-2, with D maybe TRBD1 (5 bases). Trimming pared 3 bases from V and 8 bases from J, leaving 13 bases between. Per germline, CDR1 MGHDK and CDR2 SYGVNS. The CDR3 runs 13 residues. The CDR3 DNA reads TGTGCCAGCAGTGACAGGGTGGCAGGAGGCTACACCTTC. Residues: CASSDRVAGGYTF.

Of note for this clonotype: This clone may be a read error of a much larger clone one base away. J is TRBJ2-1 and V is TRBV6-1; 7 bases fit TRBD2. CDR1 is MNHNS and CDR2 is SASEGT in the germline V gene. CDR3 length equals 16 residues. The CDR3 loop is CVSRLTPGGSYNEQFF. The CDR3 nucleotides are TGTGTCAGCAGACTTACCCCGGGAGGCTCCTACAATGAGCAGTTCTTC.

This clonotype has a single count. This rearrangement joins TRBV5-1 to TRBJ1-1; the D is unclear. The V end lost 6 bases, the J end lost 4 bases, and 16 bases lay between the germline ends. The CDR3 is made up of 14 amino acids. The germline CDR1 and CDR2 sequences are SGHRS and YFSETQ. Written as DNA, the CDR3 is TGCGCCAGCACTCCTTCGGGTGGGCCCACTGAAGCTTTCTTT. Translation: CASTPSGGPTEAFF. The full variable domain, in which reference TRBV5-1 and TRBJ1-1 provide the parts outside the CDR3, is KAGVTQTPRYLIKTRGQQVTLSCSPISGHRSVSWYQQTPGQGLQFLFEYFSETQRNKGNFPGRFSGRQFSNSRSEMNVSTLELGDSALYLCASTPSGGPTEAFFGQGTRLTVV.

The genes are TRBV11-2 and TRBJ2-3, with 9 bases that match TRBD2. The CDR3 sequence is 16 residues long. The V gene's germline CDR1 is SGHAT and CDR2 FQNNGV. V gave up 4 bases and J gave up 2 bases; unmatched junction bases: 7. The CDR3 bases are TGTGCCAGCAGCTCCTCTAGCGGGGCATTCACAGATACGCAGTATTTT. Protein sequence: CASSSSSGAFTDTQYF.

The V gene is TRBV20-1, the J gene TRBJ2-1; 10 nucleotides agree with TRBD2. The trim removed 3 bases at V and 0 bases at J, leaving 5 bases unmatched. There are 16 residues in the CDR3. Germline V gene data show CDR1 as DFQATT and CDR2 as SNEGSKA (reference sequence). The CDR3 loop reads CSARASGSSSYNEQFF. The CDR3 coding sequence is TGCAGTGCTAGGGCTAGCGGGAGTTCCTCCTACAATGAGCAGTTCTTC.

This chain connects TRBV9 to TRBJ2-3, with D possibly TRBD1 on 5 matching bases. V was pared by 2 bases and J by 4 bases, with 14 bases between. The CDR3 sequence is 15 residues long. Germline values: CDR1 SGDLS, CDR2 YYNGEE. The CDR3 coding sequence is TGTGCCAGCAGCGTCAGGGCTCTAGGTCCAGATACGCAGTATTTT. It yields the protein CASSVRALGPDTQYF.

This chain links TRBV4-2 with TRBJ2-6, with TRBD1 as a possible D gene (6 bases). The CDR3 consists of 16 residues. The germline V and J ends were trimmed by 3 bases and 1 base, with 10 bases remaining between them. The germline gives CDR1 LGHNA, CDR2 YNFKEQ. The CDR3 protein is CASSHEQGSGANVLTF. The CDR3, as DNA: TGTGCCAGCAGCCACGAACAGGGTTCTGGGGCCAACGTCCTGACTTTC.

This clonotype was picked up a small number of times. A much larger clone differs from this one at a single base, so this may be a read error. The chain couples TRBV12-3 or TRBV12-4 to TRBJ2-6; a weak D match, TRBD2 (6 bases). Trimming removed 3 bases at V and 0 bases at J, with 12 bases between. CDR3 size: 17 residues. The CDR3 region has the DNA TGTGCCAGCAGTTTGCAGGGAGGTTGCTCTGGGGCCAACGTCCTGACTTTC. Its translation is CASSLQGGCSGANVLTF.

The chain is built from TRBV6-2 or TRBV6-3 and TRBJ2-2; TRBD1 aligns across 9 bases. This CDR3 is built from 13 residues. Unmatched junction bases numbered 2, after V lost 6 bases and J lost 6 bases. From germline, CDR1 is MNHEY and CDR2 SVGEGT. CDR3 amino acids: CASRQGAPGELFF. The CDR3 DNA follows: TGTGCCAGCAGACAGGGGGCCCCCGGGGAGCTGTTTTTT.

The chain links TRBV6-6 to TRBJ2-7, with 12 bases aligning to TRBD1. The J call may be incorrect, as the DNA end agrees better with TRBJ2-5. Germline V gene data show CDR1 as MNHNY and CDR2 as SVGAGI (reference sequence). The CDR3 consists of 14 residues. CDR3 sequence reads: CASRGQGAAETQYF. The CDR3 DNA sequence: TGTGCCAGCAGGGGACAGGGGGCAGCAGAGACCCAGTACTTC.

Regarding this clonotype: Its ends do not fully match the called genes, so a read error is possible. This chain links TRBV7-2 with TRBJ1-5, with TRBD1 as a possible D gene (5 bases). The CDR3 is made up of 15 amino acids. Germline-derived CDR1 and CDR2 are SGHTA and FQGNSA. CDR3 protein: CACSLQGFSNQPQHF. CDR3 sequence (DNA): TGTGCCTGCAGCTTGCAGGGATTTAGCAATCAGCCCCAGCATTTT. Full variable domain (missing parts from reference TRBV7-2 and TRBJ1-5): GAGVSQSPSNKVTEKGKDVELRCDPISGHTALYWYRQSLGQGLEFLIYFQGNSAPDKSGLPSDRFSAERTGGSVSTLTIQRTQQEDSAVYLCACSLQGFSNQPQHFGDGTRLSIL.

The chain has TRBV6-2 or TRBV6-3 and TRBJ2-2; 8 nucleotides line up with TRBD1. V gave up 2 bases and J gave up 1 base; unmatched junction bases: 3. Germline V gene lookup returns CDR1 MNHEY and CDR2 SVGEGT. The CDR3 has 16 residues. CDR3 bases: TGTGCCAGCAGTTACACCGGGACAGGGAACACCGGGGAGCTGTTTTTT. This sequence encodes CASSYTGTGNTGELFF.

This clonotype showed up many times. The J gene is TRBJ2-1, the V gene TRBV10-3, with D uncertain. Looked up from germline, CDR1 is ENHRY and CDR2 is SYGVKD. The germline V and J ends were trimmed by 2 bases and 4 bases, with 9 bases remaining between them. This CDR3 spans 14 amino acids. CDR3 amino acids: CAISEGERYNEQFF. As DNA, the CDR3 is TGTGCCATCAGTGAGGGGGAACGGTACAATGAGCAGTTCTTC.

Only a few counts were recorded for this clonotype. The gene calls are TRBV2 and TRBJ2-1, with TRBD2 identical over 11 bases. J lost 12 bases, V lost 6 bases, and 13 bases had no gene match. The CDR3 spans 15 residues. Per the germline V gene, CDR1 is SNHLY and CDR2 is FYNNEI. The CDR3, as DNA: TGTGCCAGCAGCGCCCAGGGACTAGCGGAAGAAGGGCAGTTCTTC. Its translation: CASSAQGLAEEGQFF.

This chain uses TRBV27 with TRBJ2-4; TRBD1 matches at 9 bases. The DNA end is more similar to TRBJ2-7, so the J call may be wrong. The CDR3 has 14 amino acids. CDR1 MNHEY and CDR2 SMNVEV come from the germline V gene (reference sequence). CDR3 sequence (DNA): TGTGCCAGCAGTTTATGGGACAGGGTTGACGAGCAGTACTTC. Its translation is CASSLWDRVDEQYF.

V is TRBV20-1 and J is TRBJ1-2, with a possible D match to TRBD1 (5 bases). The CDR3 covers 15 residues. The germline CDR1 and CDR2 sequences are DFQATT and SNEGSKA (reference sequence). The germline V and J ends were trimmed by 5 bases and 6 bases, with 22 bases remaining between them. The CDR3 protein is CSAAFRRGEGDGYTF. The CDR3, as DNA: TGCAGTGCTGCCTTTAGGAGGGGAGAGGGCGATGGCTACACCTTC.

The genes are TRBV6-2 or TRBV6-3 and TRBJ2-5, with D unresolved. The CDR3 runs to 13 residues. The germline V gene encodes CDR1 MNHEY and CDR2 SVGEGT. The ends were cut back, 7 bases at V and 1 base at J, with 10 bases in the middle. The CDR3 loop reads CASMRTFQETQYF. The CDR3 DNA reads as TGTGCCAGCATGAGGACGTTCCAAGAGACCCAGTACTTC.

V gene TRBV6-2 or TRBV6-3 combines with J gene TRBJ2-4; TRBD1 aligns across 9 bases. CDR1 and CDR2 (germline): MNHEY, SVGEGT. After removal of 2 bases from V and 6 bases from J, the junction contained 5 bases not matched to a gene. This CDR3 spans 15 amino acids. The CDR3 loop reads CASSYGTGLGNIQYF. DNA of the CDR3: TGTGCCAGCAGTTACGGGACAGGGTTGGGAAACATTCAGTACTTC.

The CDR3 loop is CASSLLTGREVLTF. The CDR3 DNA is TGTGCCAGCAGCTTACTGACAGGGAGAGAAGTCCTGACTTTC. The chain links TRBV7-9 to TRBJ2-6; 7 bases agree with TRBD1. The CDR3 loop spans 14 amino acids. In germline, CDR1 is SEHNR, CDR2 FQNEAQ (reference sequence). Trimming at V came to 2 bases and at J to 13 bases, leaving 8 bases not matched to a gene.

The CDR3 DNA sequence: TGTGCCAGCAAGTTGGACAGGGCGGTCTACAATGAGCAGTTCTTC. It specifies CASKLDRAVYNEQFF. The rearrangement joins TRBV28 to TRBJ2-1, with 8 bases identical to TRBD1. This CDR3 region has 15 residues. The V gene end was trimmed by 7 bases and the J gene end by 3 bases; junction bases not matched to a gene: 8. Germline values: CDR1 MDHEN, CDR2 SYDVKM.